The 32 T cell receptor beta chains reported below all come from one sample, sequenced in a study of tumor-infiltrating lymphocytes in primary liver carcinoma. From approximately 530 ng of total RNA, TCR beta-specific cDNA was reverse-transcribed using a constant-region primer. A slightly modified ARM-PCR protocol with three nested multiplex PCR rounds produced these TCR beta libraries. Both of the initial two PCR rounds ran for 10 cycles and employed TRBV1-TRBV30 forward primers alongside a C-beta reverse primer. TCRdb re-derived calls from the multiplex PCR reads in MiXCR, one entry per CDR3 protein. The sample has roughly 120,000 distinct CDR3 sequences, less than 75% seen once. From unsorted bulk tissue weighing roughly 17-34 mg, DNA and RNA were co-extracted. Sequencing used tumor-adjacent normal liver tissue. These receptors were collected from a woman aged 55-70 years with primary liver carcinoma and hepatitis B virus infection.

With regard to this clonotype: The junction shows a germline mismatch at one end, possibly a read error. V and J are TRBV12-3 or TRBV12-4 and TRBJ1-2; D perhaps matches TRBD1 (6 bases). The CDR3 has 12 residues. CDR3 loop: CASSRDMQGYIF. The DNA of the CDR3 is TGTGCCAGCAGCCGGGACATGCAGGGCTACATCTTC.

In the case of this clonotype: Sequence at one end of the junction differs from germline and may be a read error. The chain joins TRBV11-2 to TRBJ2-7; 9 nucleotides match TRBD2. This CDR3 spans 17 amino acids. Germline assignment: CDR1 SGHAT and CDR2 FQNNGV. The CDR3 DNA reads TGTGCCAGCAGTTCGCAACGGACTAGCGAACTGACCTACGAGCAATACTTC. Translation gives CASSSQRTSELTYEQYF.

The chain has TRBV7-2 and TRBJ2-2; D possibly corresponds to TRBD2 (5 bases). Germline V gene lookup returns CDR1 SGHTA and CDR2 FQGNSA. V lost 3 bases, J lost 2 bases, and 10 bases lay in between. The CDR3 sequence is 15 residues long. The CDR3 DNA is TGTGCCAGCAGCTTTCAGGCTAGCAACACCGGGGAGCTGTTTTTT. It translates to CASSFQASNTGELFF.

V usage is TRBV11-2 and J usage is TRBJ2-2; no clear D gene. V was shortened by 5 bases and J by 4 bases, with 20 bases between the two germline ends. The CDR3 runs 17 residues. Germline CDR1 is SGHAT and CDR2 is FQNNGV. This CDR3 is CASSRQALSVATGELFF. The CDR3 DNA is TGTGCCAGCAGCCGTCAAGCATTGTCAGTAGCCACCGGGGAGCTGTTTTTT.

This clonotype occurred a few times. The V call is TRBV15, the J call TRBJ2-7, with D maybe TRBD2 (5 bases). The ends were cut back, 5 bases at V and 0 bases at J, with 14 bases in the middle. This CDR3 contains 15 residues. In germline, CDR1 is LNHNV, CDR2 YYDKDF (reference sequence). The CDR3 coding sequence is TGTGCCACCAGCCCTAGCCCTTCGAGCTCCTACGAGCAGTACTTC. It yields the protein CATSPSPSSSYEQYF.

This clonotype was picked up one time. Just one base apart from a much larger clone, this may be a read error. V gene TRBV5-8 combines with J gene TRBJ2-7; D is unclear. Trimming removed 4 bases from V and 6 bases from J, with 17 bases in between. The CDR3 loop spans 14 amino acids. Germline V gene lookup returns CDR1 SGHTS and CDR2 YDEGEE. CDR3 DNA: TGTGCCAGCAGCGCTCGGAAGGAAGAGGCCGAGCAGTACTTC. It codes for CASSARKEEAEQYF.

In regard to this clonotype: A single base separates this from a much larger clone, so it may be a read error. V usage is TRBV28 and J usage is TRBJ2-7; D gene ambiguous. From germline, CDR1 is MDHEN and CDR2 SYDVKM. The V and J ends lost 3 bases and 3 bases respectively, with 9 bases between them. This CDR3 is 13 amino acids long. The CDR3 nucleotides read TGTGCCAGCAGTTTGCATGGGGTCTACGAGCAGTACTTC. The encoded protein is CASSLHGVYEQYF.

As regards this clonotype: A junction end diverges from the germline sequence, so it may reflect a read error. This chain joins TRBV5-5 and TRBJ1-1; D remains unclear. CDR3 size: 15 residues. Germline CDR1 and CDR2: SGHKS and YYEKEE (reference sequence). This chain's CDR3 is CASRHEDYTKSEAFF. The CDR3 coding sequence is TGTGCTAGCAGACACGAGGACTACACGAAGTCTGAAGCTTTCTTT.

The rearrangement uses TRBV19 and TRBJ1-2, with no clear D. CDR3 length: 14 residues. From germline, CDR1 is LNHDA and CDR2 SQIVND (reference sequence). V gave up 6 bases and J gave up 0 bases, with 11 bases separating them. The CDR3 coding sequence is TGTGCCAGTAGGGGCAAGTTATCTAACTATGGCTACACCTTC. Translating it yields CASRGKLSNYGYTF.

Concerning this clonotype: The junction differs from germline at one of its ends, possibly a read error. CDR3 region: CAWTGHGTSAYIEQFF. CDR3 nucleotides: TGTGCCTGGACCGGCCACGGGACTAGCGCCTACATTGAGCAGTTCTTC. The chain couples TRBV30 to TRBJ2-1, with 10 bases identical to TRBD2. CDR3 length: 16 amino acids. Germline V lookup: CDR1 GTSNPN, CDR2 SVGIG (reference sequence).

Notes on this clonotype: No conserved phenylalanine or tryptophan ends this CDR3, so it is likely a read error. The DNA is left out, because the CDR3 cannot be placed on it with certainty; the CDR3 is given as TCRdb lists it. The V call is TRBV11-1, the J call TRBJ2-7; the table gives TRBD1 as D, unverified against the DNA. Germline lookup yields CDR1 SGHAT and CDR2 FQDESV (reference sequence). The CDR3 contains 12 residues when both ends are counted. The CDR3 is CASSQTGYEQHI.

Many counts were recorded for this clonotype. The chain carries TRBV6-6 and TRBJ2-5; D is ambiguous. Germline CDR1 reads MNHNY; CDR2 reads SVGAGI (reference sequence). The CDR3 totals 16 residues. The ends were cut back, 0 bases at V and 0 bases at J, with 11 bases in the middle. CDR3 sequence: CASSYSPGDHQETQYF. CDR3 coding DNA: TGTGCCAGCAGTTACTCGCCAGGTGACCACCAAGAGACCCAGTACTTC.

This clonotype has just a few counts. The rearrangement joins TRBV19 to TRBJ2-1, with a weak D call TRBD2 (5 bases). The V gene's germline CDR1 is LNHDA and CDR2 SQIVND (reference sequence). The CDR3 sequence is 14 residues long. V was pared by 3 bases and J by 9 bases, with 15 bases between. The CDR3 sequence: CASSIEGTTLEQFF. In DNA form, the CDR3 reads TGTGCCAGTAGTATTGAGGGTACCACGCTTGAGCAGTTCTTC. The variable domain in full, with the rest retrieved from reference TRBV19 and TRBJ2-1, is DGGITQSPKYLFRKEGQNVTLSCEQNLNHDAMYWYRQDPGQGLRLIYYSQIVNDFQKGDIAEGYSVSREKKESFPLTVTSAQKNPTAFYLCASSIEGTTLEQFFGPGTRLTVL.

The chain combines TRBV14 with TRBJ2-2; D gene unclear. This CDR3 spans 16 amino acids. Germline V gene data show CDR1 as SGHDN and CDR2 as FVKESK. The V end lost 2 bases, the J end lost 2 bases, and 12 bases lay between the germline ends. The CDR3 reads CASSQKLTSNTGELFF. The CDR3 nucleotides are TGTGCCAGCAGCCAAAAACTCACATCTAACACCGGGGAGCTGTTTTTT.

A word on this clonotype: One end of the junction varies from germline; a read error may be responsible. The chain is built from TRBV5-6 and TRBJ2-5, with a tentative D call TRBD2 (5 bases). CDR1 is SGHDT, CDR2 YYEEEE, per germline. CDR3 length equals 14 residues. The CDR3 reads CASSLAAEQETQCF. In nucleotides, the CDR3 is TGTGCTAGCAGCTTGGCAGCGGAACAAGAGACCCAGTGTTTC.

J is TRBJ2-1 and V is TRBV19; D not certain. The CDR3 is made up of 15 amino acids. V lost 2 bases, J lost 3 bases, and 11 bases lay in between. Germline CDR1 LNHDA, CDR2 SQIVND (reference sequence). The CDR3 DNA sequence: TGTGCCAGTAGTATATCACTTTCCATCTACAATGAGCAGTTCTTC. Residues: CASSISLSIYNEQFF.

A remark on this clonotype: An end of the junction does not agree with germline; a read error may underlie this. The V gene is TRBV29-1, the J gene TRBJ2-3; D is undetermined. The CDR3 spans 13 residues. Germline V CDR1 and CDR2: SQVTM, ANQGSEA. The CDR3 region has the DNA TGCAGCGTTTTAACGGATTCCACAGATATGCAGTATTTT. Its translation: CSVLTDSTDMQYF.

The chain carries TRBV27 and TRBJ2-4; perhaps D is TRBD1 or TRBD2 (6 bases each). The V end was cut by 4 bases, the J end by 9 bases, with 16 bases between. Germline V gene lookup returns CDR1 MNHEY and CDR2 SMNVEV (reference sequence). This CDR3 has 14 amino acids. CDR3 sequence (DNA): TGTGCCAGCAGTTCCGGGGGCAGGACGGGCATTCAGTACTTC. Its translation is CASSSGGRTGIQYF.

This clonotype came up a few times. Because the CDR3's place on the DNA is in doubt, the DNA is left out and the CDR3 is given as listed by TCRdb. CDR3 sequence: CASSPWGDGTGEPFF. The rearrangement uses TRBV5-1 and TRBJ2-2; the D call of TRBD1 is as the table states it, not checked on the DNA. 15 amino acids form the CDR3, both terminal residues included. The germline V gene has CDR1 SGHRS and CDR2 YFSETQ.

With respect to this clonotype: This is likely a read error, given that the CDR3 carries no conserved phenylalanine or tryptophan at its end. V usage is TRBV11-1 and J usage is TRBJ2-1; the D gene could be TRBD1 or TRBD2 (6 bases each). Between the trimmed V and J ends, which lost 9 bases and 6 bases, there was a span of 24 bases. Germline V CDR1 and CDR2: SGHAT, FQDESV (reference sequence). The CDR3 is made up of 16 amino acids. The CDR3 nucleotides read TGTGCCAGTAGCCCGAGTAGGGGGGCGTTTAGCAATGAGCAGTTCATC. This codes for CASSPSRGAFSNEQFI.

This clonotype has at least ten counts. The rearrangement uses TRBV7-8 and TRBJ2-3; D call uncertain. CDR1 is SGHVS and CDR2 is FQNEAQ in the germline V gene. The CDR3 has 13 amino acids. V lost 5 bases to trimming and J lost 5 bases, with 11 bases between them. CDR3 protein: CASSTLGVDTQYF. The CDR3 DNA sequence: TGTGCCAGCAGCACGCTAGGTGTAGATACGCAGTATTTT.

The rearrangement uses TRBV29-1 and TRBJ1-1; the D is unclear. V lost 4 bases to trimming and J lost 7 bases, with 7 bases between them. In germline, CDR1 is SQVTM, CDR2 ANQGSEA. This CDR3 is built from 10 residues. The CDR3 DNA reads TGCAGCGTTGTGAAGGTTGAAGCTTTCTTT. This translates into CSVVKVEAFF.

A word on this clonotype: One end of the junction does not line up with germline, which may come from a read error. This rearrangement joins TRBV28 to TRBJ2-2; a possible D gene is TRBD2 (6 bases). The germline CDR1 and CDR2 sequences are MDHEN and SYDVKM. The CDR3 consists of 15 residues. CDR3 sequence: CVSSLYRTGPGGLFF. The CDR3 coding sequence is TGTGTCAGCAGTCTCTACCGGACTGGTCCCGGGGGGCTGTTTTTT.

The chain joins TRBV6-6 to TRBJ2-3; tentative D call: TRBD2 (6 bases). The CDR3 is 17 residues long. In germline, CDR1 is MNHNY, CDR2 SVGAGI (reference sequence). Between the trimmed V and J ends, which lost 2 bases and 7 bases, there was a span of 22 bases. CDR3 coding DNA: TGTGCCAGCAGTTACCCTTCTAGCGAGAGAGCGCATAATACGCAGTATTTT. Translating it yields CASSYPSSERAHNTQYF.

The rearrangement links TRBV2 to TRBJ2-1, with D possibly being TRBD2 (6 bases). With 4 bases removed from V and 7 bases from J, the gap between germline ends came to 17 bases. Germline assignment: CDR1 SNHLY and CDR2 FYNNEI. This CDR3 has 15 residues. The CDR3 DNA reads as TGTGCCAGCAGTGGTATCGCGGGAAGGGTGAATGAGCAGTTCTTC. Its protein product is CASSGIAGRVNEQFF.

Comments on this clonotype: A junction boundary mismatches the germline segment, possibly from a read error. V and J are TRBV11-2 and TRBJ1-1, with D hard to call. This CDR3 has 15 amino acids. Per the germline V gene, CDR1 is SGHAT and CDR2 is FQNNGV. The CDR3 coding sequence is TGTGCCAGCAGCCCCGCGACGGGAGTGGTCACTGAAGCTTTATTT. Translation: CASSPATGVVTEALF.

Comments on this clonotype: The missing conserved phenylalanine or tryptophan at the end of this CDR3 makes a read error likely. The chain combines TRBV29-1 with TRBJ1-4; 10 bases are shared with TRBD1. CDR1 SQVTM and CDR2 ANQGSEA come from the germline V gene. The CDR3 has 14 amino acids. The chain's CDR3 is CSVGTGGTNVKLFL. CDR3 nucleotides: TGCAGCGTTGGGACAGGGGGAACTAATGTAAAACTGTTTCTT.

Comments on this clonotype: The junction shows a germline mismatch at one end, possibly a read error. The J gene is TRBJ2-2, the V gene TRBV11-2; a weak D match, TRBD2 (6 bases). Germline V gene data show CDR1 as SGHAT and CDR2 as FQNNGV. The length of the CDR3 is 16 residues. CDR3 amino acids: CASSLAITAATGGLFF. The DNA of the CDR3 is TGTGCCAGCAGCTTAGCCATAACAGCAGCGACCGGGGGGCTGTTTTTT. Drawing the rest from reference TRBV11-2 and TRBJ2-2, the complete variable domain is EAGVAQSPRYKIIEKRQSVAFWCNPISGHATLYWYQQILGQGPKLLIQFQNNGVVDDSQLPKDRFSAERLKGVDSTLKIQPAKLEDSAVYLCASSLAITAATGGLFFGEGSRLTVL.

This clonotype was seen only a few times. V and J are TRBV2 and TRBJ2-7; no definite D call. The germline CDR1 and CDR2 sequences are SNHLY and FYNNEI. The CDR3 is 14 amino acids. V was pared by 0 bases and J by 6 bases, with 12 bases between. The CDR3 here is CASSEAGGSSEQYF. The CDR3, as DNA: TGTGCCAGCAGTGAAGCGGGCGGTTCAAGCGAGCAGTACTTC.

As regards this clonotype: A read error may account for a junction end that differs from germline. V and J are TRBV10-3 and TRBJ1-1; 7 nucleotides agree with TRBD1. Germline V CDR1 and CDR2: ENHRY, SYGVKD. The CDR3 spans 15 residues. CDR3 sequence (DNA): TGTGCCATCAGTGAACACAGGGGCCGGAGCACTGAAGCTTTCTTC. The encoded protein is CAISEHRGRSTEAFF.

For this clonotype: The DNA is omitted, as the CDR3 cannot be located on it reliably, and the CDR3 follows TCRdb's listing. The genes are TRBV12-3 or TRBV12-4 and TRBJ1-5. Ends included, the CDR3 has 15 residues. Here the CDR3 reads CASSTSGGDNQPQHF.

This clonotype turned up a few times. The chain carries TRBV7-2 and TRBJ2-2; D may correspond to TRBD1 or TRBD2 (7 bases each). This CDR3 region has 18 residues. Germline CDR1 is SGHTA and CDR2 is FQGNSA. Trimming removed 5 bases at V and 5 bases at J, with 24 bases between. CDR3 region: CASSRLRTGLGGTGELFF. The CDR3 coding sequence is TGTGCCAGCAGCCGCCTCCGGACAGGACTAGGAGGGACCGGGGAGCTGTTTTTT.